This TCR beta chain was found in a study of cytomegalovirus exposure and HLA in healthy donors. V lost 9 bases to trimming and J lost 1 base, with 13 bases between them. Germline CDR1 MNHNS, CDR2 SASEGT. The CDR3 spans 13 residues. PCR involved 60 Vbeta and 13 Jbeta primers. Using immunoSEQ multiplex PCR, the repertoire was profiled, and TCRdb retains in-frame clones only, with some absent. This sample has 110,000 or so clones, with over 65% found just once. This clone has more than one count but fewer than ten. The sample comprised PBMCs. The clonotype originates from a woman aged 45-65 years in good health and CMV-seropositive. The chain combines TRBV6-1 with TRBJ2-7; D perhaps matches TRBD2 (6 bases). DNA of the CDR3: TGTGCCAGTAAAACAGGACTATCCTACGAGCAGTACTTC. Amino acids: CASKTGLSYEQYF.